A selection of T cell receptor beta chains follows, all from one sample in a study of regulatory T cells in long-lasting Graves disease. TCRdb re-analysed the multiplex PCR reads in MiXCR, keeping a single row per CDR3 protein. Of about 470,000 distinct CDR3 sequences in the sample, around 15% are singletons; the top ten hold 9% to 15%. In addition, the sample was reused for a study of T cells in Graves' hyperthyroidism and ophthalmopathy.

The source material was peripheral blood mononuclear cells (PBMCs), sampled at new diagnosis, from a patient treated with antithyroid drugs. These receptors were collected from a middle-aged man with Graves disease. Each CDR3 is given with its conserved first and last residue. Fields, in order: V gene, D gene, J gene, CDR3 protein. A D gene is named only where the DNA matches it firmly.

TRBV12-3/TRBV12-4	TRBD2	TRBJ2-1	CALKRLAGAYNEQFF
TRBV28	TRBD1	TRBJ1-2	CASKTTGTDDYGYTF
TRBV20-1	TRBD1	TRBJ2-1	CSASLPGQGAENEQFF
TRBV28	.	TRBJ2-1	CASSLLGLSSYNEQFF
TRBV28	.	TRBJ1-5	CASRWTDNQPQHF
TRBV20-1	.	TRBJ2-5	CSASPTGLQETQYF
TRBV6-1	.	TRBJ2-2	CASRPTVGWGNTGELFF
TRBV28	TRBD1	TRBJ2-1	CASRRDRGHYNEQFF
TRBV7-2	.	TRBJ2-1	CASSLGWQVSYNEQFF
TRBV10-3	.	TRBJ1-1	CAISEGYSTEAFF
TRBV19	.	TRBJ1-1	CATSGQVYTEAFF
TRBV10-3	.	TRBJ2-1	CATSNIPGTRSYNEQFF
TRBV11-2	TRBD2	TRBJ2-7	CASSAGTSTEQYF
TRBV27	TRBD2	TRBJ2-1	CASSPRGGRAYNEQFF
TRBV5-6	.	TRBJ2-3	CASSFWRKSTDTQYF